These 8 T cell receptor beta chains were all obtained from the same sample, sequenced in a study of shared clonotypes between healthy human individuals. TCRdb's table, derived via immunoSEQ multiplex PCR, lists solely in-frame clones and lacks some. The sample has 700,000 to 950,000 clones, roughly 96% seen once. Naive CD8 cells lacked CD45RO, underwent positive selection for CCR7 and left out terminally differentiated effector memory CD45RA+ cells. The sequencing sample was made of naive CD8+ T cells sorted from blood. These TCRs come from a man aged 30 to 39 in good health.

The chain links TRBV11-2 to TRBJ2-3; D gene ambiguous. Per the germline V gene, CDR1 is SGHAT and CDR2 is FQNNGV. CDR3 length equals 17 residues. Trimming took off 3 bases at V and 1 base at J, with 17 bases between the two ends. CDR3 protein: CASSLVGSVIGTDTQYF. The CDR3 region has the DNA TGTGCCAGCAGCTTGGTGGGGTCCGTTATTGGCACAGATACGCAGTATTTT.

The chain carries TRBV10-3 and TRBJ1-1; D not certain. The germline V gene encodes CDR1 ENHRY and CDR2 SYGVKD. This CDR3 contains 15 residues. With 0 bases removed from V and 1 base from J, the gap between germline ends came to 9 bases. The CDR3 reads CAISESRFTNTEAFF. The CDR3 region has the DNA TGTGCCATCAGTGAGTCCCGGTTTACGAACACTGAAGCTTTCTTT.

The CDR3 bases are TGCGCCAGCAGCTTCCGGGACGCTGACACCGGGGAGCTGTTTTTT. This translates into CASSFRDADTGELFF. The rearrangement uses TRBV5-1 and TRBJ2-2; D tentatively fits TRBD1 or TRBD2 (5 bases each). From germline, CDR1 is SGHRS and CDR2 YFSETQ. Deletions cut 2 bases from V and 3 bases from J, with 11 bases between. This CDR3 spans 15 amino acids.

The CDR3 nucleotides are TGTGCCAGCAGCTTCGGGGGGCGAGTAGAGACCCAGTACTTC. The encoded protein is CASSFGGRVETQYF. The J gene is TRBJ2-5, the V gene TRBV7-9; possibly TRBD2 for D (7 bases). V lost 3 bases, J lost 4 bases, and 12 bases lay in between. Per germline, CDR1 SEHNR and CDR2 FQNEAQ (reference sequence). The CDR3 runs to 14 residues.

The V call is TRBV4-3, the J call TRBJ1-2, with D unresolved. In germline, CDR1 is LGHNA, CDR2 YSLEER. This CDR3 contains 16 residues. Between the trimmed V and J ends, which lost 1 base and 4 bases, there was a span of 16 bases. CDR3 loop: CASSQGTQGLGYGYTF. CDR3 coding DNA: TGCGCCAGCAGCCAAGGAACTCAAGGGTTAGGCTATGGCTACACCTTC.

This chain joins TRBV7-9 and TRBJ2-7, with TRBD1 as a possible D gene (6 bases). This CDR3 has 13 residues. Germline CDR1 reads SEHNR; CDR2 reads FQNEAQ (reference sequence). Trimming left V 4 bases short and J 3 bases short, with 10 bases between. CDR3 amino acids: CASSSTQGYEQYF. For the CDR3, the DNA is TGTGCCAGCAGCTCTACACAGGGCTACGAGCAGTACTTC.

Written as DNA, the CDR3 is TGTGCCAGCAGCTTAGGAGGAGGTGACGAGCAGTACTTC. Its translation is CASSLGGGDEQYF. V is TRBV7-8 and J is TRBJ2-7, with a tentative D call TRBD2 (5 bases). V lost 1 base and J lost 5, with 9 bases in between. Germline loops: CDR1 SGHVS, CDR2 FQNEAQ. CDR3 length: 13 residues.

V gene TRBV18 combines with J gene TRBJ2-5; the match to TRBD2 covers 16 bases. In germline, CDR1 is KGHSH, CDR2 LQKENI. The CDR3 totals 17 residues. Trimming took 3 bases from V and 2 from J; bases not matched to a gene: 3. The CDR3 nucleotides read TGTGCCAGCTCACCGGGACTAGCGGGAGGGCCTCAAGAGACCCAGTACTTC. Protein: CASSPGLAGGPQETQYF.